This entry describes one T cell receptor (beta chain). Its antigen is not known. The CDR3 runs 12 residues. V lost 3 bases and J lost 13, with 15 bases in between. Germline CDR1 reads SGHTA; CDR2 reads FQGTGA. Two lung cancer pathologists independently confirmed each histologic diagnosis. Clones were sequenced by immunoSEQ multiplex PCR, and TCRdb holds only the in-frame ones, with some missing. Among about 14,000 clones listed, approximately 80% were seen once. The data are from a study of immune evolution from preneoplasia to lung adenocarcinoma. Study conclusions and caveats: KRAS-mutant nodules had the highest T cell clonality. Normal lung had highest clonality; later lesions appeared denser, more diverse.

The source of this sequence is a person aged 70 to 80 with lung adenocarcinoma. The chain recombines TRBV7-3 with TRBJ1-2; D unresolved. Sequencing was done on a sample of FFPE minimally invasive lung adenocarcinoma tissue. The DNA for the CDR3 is TGTGCCAGCAGCTTGCAGAGGACGTCTCCCACCTTC. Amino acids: CASSLQRTSPTF.